This T cell receptor (beta chain) was sequenced during a study of blood T cell repertoires in COVID-19. Overall study: The samples span acute and convalescent COVID-19 from the United States, Italy and Spain. From T cells, B-cell-depleted T cells, or PBMCs came the material, which was cDNA or gDNA.

This clone was counted between two and nine times. As originally analysed: Nucleated cell counts were estimated from reference gene primer amplification. Libraries were prepared by immunoSEQ multiplex PCR; TCRdb keeps only in-frame clonotypes and omits some of them. V, J and clone size reflect that table, while D and trimming were determined from the DNA. Found here are 200,000 to 250,000 clones, 85% to 90% of them singletons; the top ten hold about 10%. V shed 4 bases, J shed 4 bases, and the junction held 10 bases outside the gene matches. The CDR3 has 19 residues. CDR1 SNHLY and CDR2 FYNNEI come from the germline V gene.

The V call is TRBV2, the J call TRBJ2-2, with TRBD2 matching 15 bases. The receptor's source is a woman aged 50 to 60 with COVID-19, enrolled during active disease. Sequencing input: peripheral blood. CDR3 protein: CASSAYGLAGGRSTGELFF. In DNA form, the CDR3 reads TGTGCCAGCAGTGCTTATGGACTAGCGGGGGGGCGGAGCACCGGGGAGCTGTTTTTT.